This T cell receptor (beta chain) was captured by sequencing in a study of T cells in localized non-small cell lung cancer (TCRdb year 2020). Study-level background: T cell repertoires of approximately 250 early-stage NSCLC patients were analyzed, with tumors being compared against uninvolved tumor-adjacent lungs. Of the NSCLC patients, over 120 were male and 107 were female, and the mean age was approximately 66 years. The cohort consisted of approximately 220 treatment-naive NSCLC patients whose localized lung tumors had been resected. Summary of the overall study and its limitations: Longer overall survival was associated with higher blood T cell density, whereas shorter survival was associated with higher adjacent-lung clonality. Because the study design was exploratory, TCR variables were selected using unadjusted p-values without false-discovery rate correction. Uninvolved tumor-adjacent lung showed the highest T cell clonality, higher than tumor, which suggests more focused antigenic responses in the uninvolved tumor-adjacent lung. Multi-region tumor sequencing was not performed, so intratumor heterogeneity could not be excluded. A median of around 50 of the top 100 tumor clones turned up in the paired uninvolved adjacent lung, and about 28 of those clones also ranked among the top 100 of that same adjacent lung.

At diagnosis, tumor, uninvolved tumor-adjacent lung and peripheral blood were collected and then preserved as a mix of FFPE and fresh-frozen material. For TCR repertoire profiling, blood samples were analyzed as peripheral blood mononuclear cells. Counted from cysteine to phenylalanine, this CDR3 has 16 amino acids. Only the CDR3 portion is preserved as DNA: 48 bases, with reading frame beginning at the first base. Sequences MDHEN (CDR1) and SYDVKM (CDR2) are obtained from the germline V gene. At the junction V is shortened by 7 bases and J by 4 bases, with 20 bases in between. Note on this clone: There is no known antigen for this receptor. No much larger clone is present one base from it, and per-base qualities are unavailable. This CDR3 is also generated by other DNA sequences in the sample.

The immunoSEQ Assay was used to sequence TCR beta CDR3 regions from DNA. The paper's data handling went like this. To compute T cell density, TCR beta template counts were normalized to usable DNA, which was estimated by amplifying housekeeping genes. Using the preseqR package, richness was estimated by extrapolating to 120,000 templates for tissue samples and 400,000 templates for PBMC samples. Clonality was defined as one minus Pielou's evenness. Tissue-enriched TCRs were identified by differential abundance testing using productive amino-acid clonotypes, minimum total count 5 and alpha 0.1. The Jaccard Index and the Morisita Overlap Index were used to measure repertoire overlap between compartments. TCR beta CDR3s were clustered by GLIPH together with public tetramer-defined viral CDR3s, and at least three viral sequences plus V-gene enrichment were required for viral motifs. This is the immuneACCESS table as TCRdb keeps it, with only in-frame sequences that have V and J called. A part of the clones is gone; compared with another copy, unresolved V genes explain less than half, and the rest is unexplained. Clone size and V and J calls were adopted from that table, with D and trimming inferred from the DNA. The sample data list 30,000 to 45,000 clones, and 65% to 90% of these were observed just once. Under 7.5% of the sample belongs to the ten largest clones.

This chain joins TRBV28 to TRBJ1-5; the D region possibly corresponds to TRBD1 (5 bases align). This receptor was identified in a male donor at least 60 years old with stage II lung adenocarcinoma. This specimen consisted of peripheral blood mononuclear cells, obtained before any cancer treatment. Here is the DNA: TGTGCCAGCACCCTGAGTTTGGGGCTAAGGAATCAGCCCCAGCATTTT. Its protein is CASTLSLGLRNQPQHF.